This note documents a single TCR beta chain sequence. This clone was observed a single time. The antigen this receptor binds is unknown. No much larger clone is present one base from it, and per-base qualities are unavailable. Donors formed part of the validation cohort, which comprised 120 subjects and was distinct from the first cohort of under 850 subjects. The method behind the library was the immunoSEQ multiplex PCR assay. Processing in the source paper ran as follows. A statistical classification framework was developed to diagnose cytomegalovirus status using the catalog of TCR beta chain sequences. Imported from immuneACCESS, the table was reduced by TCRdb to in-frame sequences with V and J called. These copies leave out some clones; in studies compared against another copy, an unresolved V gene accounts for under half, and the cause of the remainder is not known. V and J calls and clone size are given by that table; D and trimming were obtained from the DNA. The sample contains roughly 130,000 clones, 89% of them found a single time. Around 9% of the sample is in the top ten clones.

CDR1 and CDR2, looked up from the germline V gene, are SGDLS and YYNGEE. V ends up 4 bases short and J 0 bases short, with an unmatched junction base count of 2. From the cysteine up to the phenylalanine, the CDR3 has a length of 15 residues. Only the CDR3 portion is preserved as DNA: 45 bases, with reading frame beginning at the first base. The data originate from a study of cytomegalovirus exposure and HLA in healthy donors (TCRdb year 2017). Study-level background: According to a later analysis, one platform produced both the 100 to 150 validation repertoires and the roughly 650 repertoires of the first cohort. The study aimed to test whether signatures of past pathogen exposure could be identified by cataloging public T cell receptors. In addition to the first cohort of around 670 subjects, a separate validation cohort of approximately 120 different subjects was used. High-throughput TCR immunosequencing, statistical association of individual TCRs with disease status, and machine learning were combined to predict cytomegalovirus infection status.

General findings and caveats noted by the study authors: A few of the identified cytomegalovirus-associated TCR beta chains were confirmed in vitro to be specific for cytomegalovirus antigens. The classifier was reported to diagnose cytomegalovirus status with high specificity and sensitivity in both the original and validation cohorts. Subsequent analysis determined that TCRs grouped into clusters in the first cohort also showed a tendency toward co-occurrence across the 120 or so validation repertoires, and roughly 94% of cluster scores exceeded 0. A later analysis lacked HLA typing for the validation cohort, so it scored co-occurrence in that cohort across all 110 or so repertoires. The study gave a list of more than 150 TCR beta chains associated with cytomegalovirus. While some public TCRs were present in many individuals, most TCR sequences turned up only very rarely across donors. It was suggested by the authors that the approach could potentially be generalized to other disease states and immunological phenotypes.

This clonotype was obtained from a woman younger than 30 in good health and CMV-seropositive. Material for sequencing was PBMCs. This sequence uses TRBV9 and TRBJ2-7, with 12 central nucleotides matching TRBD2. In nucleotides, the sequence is TGTGCCAGCAGCCTAGCGGGGGGGAGCTCCTACGAGCAGTACTTC. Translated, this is CASSLAGGSSYEQYF. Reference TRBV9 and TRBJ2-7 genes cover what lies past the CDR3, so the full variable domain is DSGVTQTPKHLITATGQRVTLRCSPRSGDLSVYWYQQSLDQGLQFLIQYYNGEERAKGNILERFSAQQFPDLHSELNLSSLELGDSALYFCASSLAGGSSYEQYFGPGTRLTVT.